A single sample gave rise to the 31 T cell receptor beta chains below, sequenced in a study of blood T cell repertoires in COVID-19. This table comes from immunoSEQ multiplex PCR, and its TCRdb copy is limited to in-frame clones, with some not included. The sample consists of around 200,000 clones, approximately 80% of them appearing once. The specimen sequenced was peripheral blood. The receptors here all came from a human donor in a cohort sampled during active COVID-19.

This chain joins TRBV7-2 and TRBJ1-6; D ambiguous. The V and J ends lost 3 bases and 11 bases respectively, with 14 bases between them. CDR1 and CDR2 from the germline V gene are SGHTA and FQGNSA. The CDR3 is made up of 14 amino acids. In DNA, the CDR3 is TGTGCCAGCAGCTTTGACCTGACCAGGCCACCCCTCCACTTT. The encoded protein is CASSFDLTRPPLHF.

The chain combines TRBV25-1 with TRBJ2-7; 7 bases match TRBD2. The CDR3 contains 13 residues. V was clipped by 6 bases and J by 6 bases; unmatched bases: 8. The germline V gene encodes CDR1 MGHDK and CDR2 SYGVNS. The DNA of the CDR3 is TGTGCCAGCAGCCCCCGGGAGGTTGGCGAGCAGTACTTC. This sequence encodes CASSPREVGEQYF.

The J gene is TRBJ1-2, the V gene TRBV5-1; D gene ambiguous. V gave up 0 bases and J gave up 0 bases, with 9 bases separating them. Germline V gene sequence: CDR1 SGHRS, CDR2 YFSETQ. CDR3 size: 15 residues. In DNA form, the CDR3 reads TGCGCCAGCAGCTTGGCGGGAGATGCTAACTATGGCTACACCTTC. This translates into CASSLAGDANYGYTF.

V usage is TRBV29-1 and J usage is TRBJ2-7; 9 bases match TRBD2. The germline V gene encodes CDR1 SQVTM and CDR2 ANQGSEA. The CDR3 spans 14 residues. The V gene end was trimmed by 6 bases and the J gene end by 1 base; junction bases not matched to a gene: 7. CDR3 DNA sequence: TGCAGCGTGACGCGGGGGGGCCGTTCCTACGAGCAGTACTTC. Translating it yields CSVTRGGRSYEQYF.

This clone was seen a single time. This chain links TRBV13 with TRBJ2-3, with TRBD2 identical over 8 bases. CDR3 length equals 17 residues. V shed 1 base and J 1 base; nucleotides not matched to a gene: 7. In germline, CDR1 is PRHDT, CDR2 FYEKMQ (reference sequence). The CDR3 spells CASSLEGGGTRTDTQYF. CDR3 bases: TGTGCCAGCAGCTTAGAGGGCGGGGGGACCCGCACAGATACGCAGTATTTT.

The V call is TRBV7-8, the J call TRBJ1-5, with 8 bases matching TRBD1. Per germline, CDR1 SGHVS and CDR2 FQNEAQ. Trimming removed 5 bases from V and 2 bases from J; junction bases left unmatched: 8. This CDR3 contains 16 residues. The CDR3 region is CASSPDGQGGNQPQHF. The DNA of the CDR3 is TGTGCCAGCAGCCCCGACGGACAGGGCGGCAATCAGCCCCAGCATTTT.

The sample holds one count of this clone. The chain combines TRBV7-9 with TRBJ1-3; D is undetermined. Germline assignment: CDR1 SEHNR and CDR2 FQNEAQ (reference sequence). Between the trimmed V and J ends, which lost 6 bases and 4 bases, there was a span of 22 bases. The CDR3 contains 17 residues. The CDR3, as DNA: TGTGCCAGCAGTATCAACCGTTACGGCGGCCGAGGAAACACCATATATTTT. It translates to CASSINRYGGRGNTIYF.

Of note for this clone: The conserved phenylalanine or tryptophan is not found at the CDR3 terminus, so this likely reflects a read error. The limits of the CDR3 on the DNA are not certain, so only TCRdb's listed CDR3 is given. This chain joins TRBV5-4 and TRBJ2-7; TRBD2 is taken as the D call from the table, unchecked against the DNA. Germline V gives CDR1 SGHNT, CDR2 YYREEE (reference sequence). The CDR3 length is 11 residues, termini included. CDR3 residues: CASSPRTSRVD.

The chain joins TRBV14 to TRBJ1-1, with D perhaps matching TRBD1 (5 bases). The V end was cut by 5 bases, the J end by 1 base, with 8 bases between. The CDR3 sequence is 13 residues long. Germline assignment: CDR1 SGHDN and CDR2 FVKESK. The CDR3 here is CASSGGQNTEAFF. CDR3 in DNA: TGTGCCAGCAGCGGTGGACAGAACACTGAAGCTTTCTTT.

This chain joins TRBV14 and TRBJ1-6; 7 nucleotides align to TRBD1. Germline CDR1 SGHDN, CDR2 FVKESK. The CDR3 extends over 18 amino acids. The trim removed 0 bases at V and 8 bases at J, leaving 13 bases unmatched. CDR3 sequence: CASSQEFLPGQVHSPLHF. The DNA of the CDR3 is TGTGCCAGCAGCCAAGAATTTCTCCCTGGACAGGTCCATTCACCCCTCCACTTT.

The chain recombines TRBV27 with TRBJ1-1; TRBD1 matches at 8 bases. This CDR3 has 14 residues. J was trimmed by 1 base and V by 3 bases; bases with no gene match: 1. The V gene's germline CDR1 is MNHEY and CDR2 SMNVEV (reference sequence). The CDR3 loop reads CASSFGTGNTEAFF. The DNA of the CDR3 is TGTGCCAGCAGTTTCGGGACAGGGAACACTGAAGCTTTCTTT.

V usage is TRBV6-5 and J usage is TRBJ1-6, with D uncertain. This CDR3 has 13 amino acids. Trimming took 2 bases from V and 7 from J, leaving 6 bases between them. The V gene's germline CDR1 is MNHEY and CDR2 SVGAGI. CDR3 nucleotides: TGTGCCAGCAGTTACGCGAGGAATTCACCCCTCCACTTT. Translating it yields CASSYARNSPLHF.

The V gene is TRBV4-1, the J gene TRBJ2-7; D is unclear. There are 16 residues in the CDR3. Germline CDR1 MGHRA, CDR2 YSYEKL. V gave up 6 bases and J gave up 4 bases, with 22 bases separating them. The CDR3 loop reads CASRSTLLSSRYEQYF. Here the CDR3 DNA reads TGCGCCAGCAGGTCAACCCTACTGTCGAGCAGGTACGAGCAGTACTTC.

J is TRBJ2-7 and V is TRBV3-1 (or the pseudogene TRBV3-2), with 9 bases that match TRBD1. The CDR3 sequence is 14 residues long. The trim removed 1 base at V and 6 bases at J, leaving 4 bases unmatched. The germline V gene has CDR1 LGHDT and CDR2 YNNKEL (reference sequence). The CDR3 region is CASSQGQGGSEQYF. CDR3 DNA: TGTGCCAGCAGCCAAGGACAGGGGGGGTCCGAGCAGTACTTC.

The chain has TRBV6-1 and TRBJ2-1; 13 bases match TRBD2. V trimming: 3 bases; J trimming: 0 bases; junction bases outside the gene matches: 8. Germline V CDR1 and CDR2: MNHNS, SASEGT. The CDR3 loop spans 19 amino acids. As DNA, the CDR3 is TGTGCCAGCAGTGATAGGGGACTAGCGGGGTTTGGCTCCTACAATGAGCAGTTCTTC. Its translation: CASSDRGLAGFGSYNEQFF.

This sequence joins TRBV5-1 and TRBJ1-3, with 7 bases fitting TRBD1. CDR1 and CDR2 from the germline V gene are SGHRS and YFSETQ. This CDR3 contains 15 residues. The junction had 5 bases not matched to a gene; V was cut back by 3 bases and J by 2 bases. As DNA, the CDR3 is TGCGCCAGCAGCTCCGACAGGGTGGCTGGAAACACCATATATTTT. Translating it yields CASSSDRVAGNTIYF.

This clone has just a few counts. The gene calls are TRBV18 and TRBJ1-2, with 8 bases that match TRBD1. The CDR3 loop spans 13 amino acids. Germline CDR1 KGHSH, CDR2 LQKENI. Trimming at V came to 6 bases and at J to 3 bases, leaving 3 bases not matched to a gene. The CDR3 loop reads CASSLGQDYGYTF. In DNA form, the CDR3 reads TGTGCCAGCTCGCTGGGACAGGACTATGGCTACACCTTC.

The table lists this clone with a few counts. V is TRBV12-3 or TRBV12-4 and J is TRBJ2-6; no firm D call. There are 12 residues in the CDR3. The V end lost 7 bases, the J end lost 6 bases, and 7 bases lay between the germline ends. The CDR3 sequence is CASTPKANVLTF. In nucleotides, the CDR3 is TGTGCCAGCACCCCCAAGGCCAACGTCCTGACTTTC.

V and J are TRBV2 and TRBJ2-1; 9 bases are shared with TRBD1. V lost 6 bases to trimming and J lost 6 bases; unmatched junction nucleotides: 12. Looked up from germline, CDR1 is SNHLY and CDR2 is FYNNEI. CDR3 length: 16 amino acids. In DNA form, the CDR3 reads TGTGCCAGCAGAAAACTATCCGGGACAGGGCTCAATGAGCAGTTCTTC. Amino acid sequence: CASRKLSGTGLNEQFF. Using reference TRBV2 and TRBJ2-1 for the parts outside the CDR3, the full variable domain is EPEVTQTPSHQVTQMGQEVILRCVPISNHLYFYWYRQILGQKVEFLVSFYNNEISEKSEIFDDQFSVERPDGSNFTLKIRSTKLEDSAMYFCASRKLSGTGLNEQFFGPGTRLTVL.

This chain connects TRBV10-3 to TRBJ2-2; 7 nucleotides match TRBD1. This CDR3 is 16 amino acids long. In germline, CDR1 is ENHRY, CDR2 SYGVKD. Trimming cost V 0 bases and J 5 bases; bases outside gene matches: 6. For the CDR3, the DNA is TGTGCCATCAGTGAGTCGACAGGGCAGGGGACCGGGGAGCTGTTTTTT. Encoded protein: CAISESTGQGTGELFF.

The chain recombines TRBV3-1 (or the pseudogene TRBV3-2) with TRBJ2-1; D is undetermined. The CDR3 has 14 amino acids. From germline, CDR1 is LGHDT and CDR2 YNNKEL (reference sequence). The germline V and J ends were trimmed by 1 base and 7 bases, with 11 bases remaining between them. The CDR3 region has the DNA TGTGCCAGCAGCCAAGTTGCAGTTCGAAATGAGCAGTTCTTC. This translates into CASSQVAVRNEQFF.

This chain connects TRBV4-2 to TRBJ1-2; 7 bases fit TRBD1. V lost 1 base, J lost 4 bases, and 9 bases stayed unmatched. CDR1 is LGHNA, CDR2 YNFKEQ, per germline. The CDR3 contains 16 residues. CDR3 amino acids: CASSQVPGTDFYGYTF. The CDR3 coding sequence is TGTGCCAGCAGCCAAGTCCCCGGGACAGACTTCTATGGCTACACCTTC.

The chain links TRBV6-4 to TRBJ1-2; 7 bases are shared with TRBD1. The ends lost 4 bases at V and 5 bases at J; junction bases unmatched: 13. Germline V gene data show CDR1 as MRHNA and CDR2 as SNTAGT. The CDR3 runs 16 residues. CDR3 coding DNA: TGTGCCAGCAGTGCCACCACAGGGGCCGATTTATATGGCTACACCTTC. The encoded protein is CASSATTGADLYGYTF.

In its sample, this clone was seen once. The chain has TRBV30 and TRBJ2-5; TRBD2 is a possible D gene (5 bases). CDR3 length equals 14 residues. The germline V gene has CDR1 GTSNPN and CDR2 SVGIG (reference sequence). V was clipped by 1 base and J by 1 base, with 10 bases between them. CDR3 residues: CAWSGRAIQETQYF. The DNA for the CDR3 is TGTGCCTGGAGTGGGCGGGCCATCCAAGAGACCCAGTACTTC.

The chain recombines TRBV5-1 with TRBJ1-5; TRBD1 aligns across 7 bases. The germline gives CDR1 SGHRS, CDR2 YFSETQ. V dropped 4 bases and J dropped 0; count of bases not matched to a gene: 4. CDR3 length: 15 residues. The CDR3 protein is CASSIGQDSNQPQHF. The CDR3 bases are TGCGCCAGCAGCATCGGACAGGATAGCAATCAGCCCCAGCATTTT.

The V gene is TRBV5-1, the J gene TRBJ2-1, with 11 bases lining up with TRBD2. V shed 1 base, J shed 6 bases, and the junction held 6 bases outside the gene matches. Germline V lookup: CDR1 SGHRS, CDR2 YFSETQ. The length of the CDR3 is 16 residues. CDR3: CASSLNSGGAGNEQFF. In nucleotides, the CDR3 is TGCGCCAGCAGCTTGAATAGCGGGGGGGCCGGCAATGAGCAGTTCTTC.

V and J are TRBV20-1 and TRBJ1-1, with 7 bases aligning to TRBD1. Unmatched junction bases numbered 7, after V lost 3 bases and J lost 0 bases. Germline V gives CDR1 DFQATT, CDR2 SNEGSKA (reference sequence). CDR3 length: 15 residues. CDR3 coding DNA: TGCAGTGCTAGTCGAGGGGGCGGCATGAACACTGAAGCTTTCTTT. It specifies CSASRGGGMNTEAFF.

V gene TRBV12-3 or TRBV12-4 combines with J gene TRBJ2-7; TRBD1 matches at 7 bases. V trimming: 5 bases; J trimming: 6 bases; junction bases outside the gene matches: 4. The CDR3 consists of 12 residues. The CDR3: CASSAGTVEQYF. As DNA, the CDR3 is TGTGCCAGCAGTGCTGGGACAGTCGAGCAGTACTTC.

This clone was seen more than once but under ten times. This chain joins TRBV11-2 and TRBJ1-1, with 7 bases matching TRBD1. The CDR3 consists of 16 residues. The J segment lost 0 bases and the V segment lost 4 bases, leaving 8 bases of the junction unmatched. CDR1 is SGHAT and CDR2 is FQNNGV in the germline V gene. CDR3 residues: CASSWPRQGVNTEAFF. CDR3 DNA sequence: TGTGCCAGCAGCTGGCCCAGACAGGGCGTGAACACTGAAGCTTTCTTT.

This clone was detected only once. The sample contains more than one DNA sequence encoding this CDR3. Here the CDR3 reads CASSLGAPYEQYF. CDR3 nucleotide sequence: TGTGCCAGCAGCTTAGGAGCCCCCTACGAGCAGTACTTC. The rearrangement joins TRBV11-1 to TRBJ2-7; no definite D call. The V and J ends lost 1 base and 2 bases respectively, with 6 bases between them. The germline gives CDR1 SGHAT, CDR2 FQDESV (reference sequence). The CDR3 sequence is 13 residues long. Drawing the rest from reference TRBV11-1 and TRBJ2-7, the complete variable domain is EAEVAQSPRYKITEKSQAVAFWCDPISGHATLYWYRQILGQGPELLVQFQDESVVDDSQLPKDRFSAERLKGVDSTLKIQPAELGDSAMYLCASSLGAPYEQYFGPGTRLTVT.

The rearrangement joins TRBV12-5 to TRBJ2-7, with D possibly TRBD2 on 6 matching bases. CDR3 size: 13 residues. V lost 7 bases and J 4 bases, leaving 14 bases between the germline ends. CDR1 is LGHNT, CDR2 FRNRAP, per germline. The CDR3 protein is CASVNSGGYEQYF. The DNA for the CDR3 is TGTGCTAGTGTCAATTCTGGAGGGTACGAGCAGTACTTC.